This TCR beta chain was captured by sequencing in a study of CD8 T cells in Susac syndrome. An input of about 0.5 to 1 ug of RNA was subjected to reverse transcription using random hexamers. TCRdb ran MiXCR on the immunoSEQ multiplex PCR reads and lists one entry per CDR3 protein. Of roughly 110,000 distinct CDR3 sequences detected, around 94% appear once; the ten largest clones hold about 0.41%. V was pared by 2 bases and J by 0 bases, with 8 bases between. CDR1 and CDR2 (germline): DFQATT, SNEGSKA (reference sequence). The CDR3 runs 13 residues. The sequence derives from a human donor with Susac syndrome. The sample comprised CD8+ T cells from PBMCs. V usage is TRBV20-1 and J usage is TRBJ2-7, with unresolved D. CDR3 DNA: TGCAGTGCTAGACCCCGATCCTCCTACGAGCAGTACTTC. Translation: CSARPRSSYEQYF.